Listed here are 23 T cell receptor beta chains from one sample, sequenced in a study of spatial heterogeneity in lung cancer. General study points: Mutation tallies in tumors tracked expanded intratumoral alpha and beta TCR counts.

Time point defined: sample taken at primary tumor resection. Their recognized antigens are unknown. Each CDR3 protein is one row after TCRdb ran MiXCR on the 5' RACE reads. This table holds about 4,200 distinct CDR3 sequences, about 8.5% found once. Material: lung tumor tissue, obtained at surgery. These receptors came from a male donor with early-stage non-small cell lung cancer.

This clonotype is medium-sized within its sample. V is TRBV12-3 or TRBV12-4 and J is TRBJ2-7, with D maybe TRBD2 (5 bases). V was cut by 0 bases and J by 4 bases, with 10 bases left in between. CDR3 length: 14 amino acids. The CDR3 DNA sequence: TGTGCCAGCAGTTTAGCGTGGAGGCGGTACGAGCAGTACTTC. It specifies CASSLAWRRYEQYF.

This clonotype is classed as medium-sized. J is TRBJ2-1 and V is TRBV11-2; 12 nucleotides agree with TRBD2. The V segment lost 5 bases and the J segment 8 bases; nucleotides outside the gene matches: 10. Germline CDR1 SGHAT, CDR2 FQNNGV. CDR3 length: 16 amino acids. The CDR3 sequence is CASSPIAGLAGHEQFF. The DNA of the CDR3 is TGTGCCAGCAGCCCTATCGCCGGACTAGCGGGGCATGAGCAGTTCTTC.

This clonotype qualifies as medium-sized (0.01 to 0.1%). DNA for the CDR3: TGCAGTGCTAGAGGACAGGGGGTCAATCAGCCCCAGCATTTT. It codes for CSARGQGVNQPQHF. The V gene is TRBV20-1, the J gene TRBJ1-5; 9 bases line up with TRBD1. The V segment lost 1 base and the J segment 3 bases; nucleotides outside the gene matches: 1. The germline V gene has CDR1 DFQATT and CDR2 SNEGSKA (reference sequence). This CDR3 comprises 14 residues.

This clonotype was found many times. The chain links TRBV5-4 to TRBJ2-3; a weak D match, TRBD2 (7 bases). This CDR3 has 15 amino acids. The V end was cut by 3 bases, the J end by 3 bases, with 14 bases between. Germline V CDR1 and CDR2: SGHNT, YYREEE (reference sequence). The CDR3 reads CASSSSGGGTDTQYF. In nucleotides, the CDR3 is TGTGCCAGCAGCTCTAGCGGAGGGGGGACAGATACGCAGTATTTT.

In this sample, this clonotype is medium-sized. The CDR3 protein is CASSWTLWITEAFF. CDR3 nucleotides: TGTGCCAGCAGTTGGACCCTTTGGATCACTGAAGCTTTCTTT. The genes are TRBV6-2 or TRBV6-3 and TRBJ1-1; D is ambiguous. Germline V gene sequence: CDR1 MNHEY, CDR2 SVGEGT. The CDR3 extends over 14 amino acids. V lost 4 bases and J lost 4, with 13 bases in between.

This clonotype is judged medium-sized. This chain links TRBV4-3 with TRBJ2-7; 9 bases are shared with TRBD1. The CDR3 extends over 15 amino acids. With 3 bases clipped from V and 3 bases from J, the junction kept 6 bases outside the gene matches. The germline V gene has CDR1 LGHNA and CDR2 YSLEER. The CDR3 sequence: CASSQQQGALYEQYF. The CDR3, as DNA: TGCGCCAGCAGCCAGCAACAGGGGGCTCTCTACGAGCAGTACTTC.

This clonotype came up a few times. The rearrangement uses TRBV19 and TRBJ2-3; possibly TRBD2 for D (6 bases). This CDR3 has 14 residues. From germline, CDR1 is LNHDA and CDR2 SQIVND (reference sequence). V was shortened by 4 bases and J by 0 bases, with 8 bases between the two germline ends. The CDR3 DNA is TGTGCCAGTAGTACCGGGGGTAGCACAGATACGCAGTATTTT. Amino acid sequence: CASSTGGSTDTQYF.

This clonotype was detected ten times or more. This chain joins TRBV7-4 and TRBJ2-5; TRBD2 aligns across 8 bases. The CDR3 is 15 amino acids. Trimming cost V 4 bases and J 1 base; bases outside gene matches: 5. Germline CDR1 is SGHVT and CDR2 is SQSDAQ. Here the CDR3 reads CASSSLGTSQETQYF. The DNA for the CDR3 is TGTGCCAGCAGCTCCTTAGGGACTAGCCAAGAGACCCAGTACTTC. Filled out from reference TRBV7-4 and TRBJ2-5, the complete variable domain reads GAGVSQSPRYKVAKRGRDVALRCDSISGHVTLYWYRQTLGQGSEVLTYSQSDAQRDKSGRPSGRFSAERPERSVSTLKIQRTEQGDSAVYLCASSSLGTSQETQYFGPGTRLLVL.

This rearrangement joins TRBV7-9 to TRBJ1-1; D uncertain. This CDR3 comprises 13 residues. Per the germline V gene, CDR1 is SEHNR and CDR2 is FQNEAQ (reference sequence). Trimming took 1 base from V and 6 from J, leaving 9 bases between them. The CDR3 DNA reads TGTGCCAGCAGCTTAGTAGTACAAGCTGAAGCTTTCTTT. Translating gives CASSLVVQAEAFF.

V gene TRBV20-1 combines with J gene TRBJ1-2; D is unclear. This CDR3 region has 17 residues. Germline CDR1 and CDR2: DFQATT and SNEGSKA (reference sequence). V was cut by 0 bases and J by 4 bases, with 21 bases left in between. The CDR3 nucleotides read TGCAGTGCTAGAGATGTTTCGAAGGCGGACGTGGCCTATGGCTACACCTTC. It encodes CSARDVSKADVAYGYTF.

The chain couples TRBV6-1 to TRBJ1-5; D is undetermined. Trimming left V 6 bases short and J 2 bases short, with 17 bases between. The CDR3 is 16 amino acids. Germline V lookup: CDR1 MNHNS, CDR2 SASEGT. The CDR3 region is CASSVYGVRGNQPQHF. Written as DNA, the CDR3 is TGTGCCAGCAGCGTCTATGGGGTGCGGGGCAATCAGCCCCAGCATTTT.

This rearrangement joins TRBV7-8 to TRBJ2-7; TRBD2 aligns across 10 bases. V lost 1 base to trimming and J lost 2 bases; unmatched junction nucleotides: 8. The CDR3 extends over 17 amino acids. Germline assignment: CDR1 SGHVS and CDR2 FQNEAQ. The CDR3 DNA sequence: TGTGCCAGCAGCTTAGTCCTAGCGGGAGCGCCGCCCTACGAGCAGTACTTC. It yields the protein CASSLVLAGAPPYEQYF. Combining the CDR3 with reference TRBV7-8 and TRBJ2-7 gives the whole variable domain GAGVSQSPRYKVAKRGQDVALRCDPISGHVSLFWYQQALGQGPEFLTYFQNEAQLDKSGLPSDRFFAERPEGSVSTLKIQRTQQEDSAVYLCASSLVLAGAPPYEQYFGPGTRLTVT.

This rearrangement joins TRBV27 to TRBJ1-1; D is perhaps TRBD1 (5 bases). CDR1 is MNHEY, CDR2 SMNVEV, per germline (reference sequence). V was clipped by 3 bases and J by 5 bases, with 10 bases between them. The length of the CDR3 is 13 residues. The CDR3 sequence is CASSFGTPTEAFF. The CDR3 coding sequence is TGTGCCAGCAGTTTTGGGACTCCAACTGAAGCTTTCTTT.

The gene calls are TRBV20-1 and TRBJ2-1, with D unclear. This CDR3 comprises 12 residues. The germline gives CDR1 DFQATT, CDR2 SNEGSKA (reference sequence). V lost 3 bases, J lost 5 bases, and 8 bases lay in between. CDR3 protein: CSASLVDNEQFF. CDR3 coding DNA: TGCAGTGCTAGCCTAGTAGACAATGAGCAGTTCTTC.

In its sample, this clonotype is medium-sized. The rearrangement joins TRBV4-2 to TRBJ1-2; D gene unclear. This CDR3 is 15 amino acids long. Trimming cost V 6 bases and J 0 bases, with 14 bases left between them. The germline gives CDR1 LGHNA, CDR2 YNFKEQ. Here the CDR3 reads CASSLEVGSNYGYTF. DNA of the CDR3: TGTGCCAGCAGTCTTGAGGTGGGGTCTAACTATGGCTACACCTTC.

In its sample, this clonotype ranks as medium-sized. V gene TRBV7-2 combines with J gene TRBJ1-3; weak D call: TRBD1 (5 bases). The ends were cut back, 1 base at V and 0 bases at J, with 16 bases in the middle. Per the germline V gene, CDR1 is SGHTA and CDR2 is FQGNSA. The CDR3 consists of 18 residues. The CDR3 sequence: CASSLGGAGSLSGNTIYF. The CDR3 DNA sequence: TGTGCCAGCAGCTTAGGAGGGGCGGGGTCCCTCTCTGGAAACACCATATATTTT.

This clonotype occurred many times. CDR3 in amino acids: CASSRPGQSYEQYF. In DNA, the CDR3 is TGTGCCAGCAGTCGTCCGGGACAGAGTTACGAGCAGTACTTC. The rearrangement joins TRBV6-5 to TRBJ2-7, with TRBD1 identical over 7 bases. The CDR3 is made up of 14 amino acids. V was clipped by 5 bases and J by 4 bases; unmatched bases: 8. From germline, CDR1 is MNHEY and CDR2 SVGAGI.

In its sample, this clonotype ranks as medium-sized. This chain links TRBV20-1 with TRBJ1-6; TRBD1 matches 7 bases. This CDR3 has 14 residues. Germline V gene sequence: CDR1 DFQATT, CDR2 SNEGSKA (reference sequence). J was trimmed by 7 bases and V by 3 bases; bases with no gene match: 6. The CDR3 sequence is CSARSGTVNSPLHF. The CDR3 coding sequence is TGCAGTGCTAGGTCCGGGACAGTAAATTCACCCCTCCACTTT.

With respect to this clonotype: A single base separates this from a much larger clone, so it may be a read error. The CDR3 ends on some other residue instead of the conserved phenylalanine or tryptophan, so this is likely a read error. The V call is TRBV7-2, the J call TRBJ2-3; 10 nucleotides match TRBD1. The germline CDR1 and CDR2 sequences are SGHTA and FQGNSA. The CDR3 extends over 16 amino acids. After removal of 5 bases from V and 2 bases from J, the junction contained 7 bases not matched to a gene. CDR3 sequence reads: CASSPGDRGYTDTQYL. CDR3 sequence (DNA): TGTGCCAGCAGCCCAGGGGACAGGGGCTACACAGATACGCAGTATTTG.

By share, this clonotype counts as medium-sized (0.01 to 0.1%). V usage is TRBV19 and J usage is TRBJ2-7; weak D call: TRBD1 (6 bases). V gave up 1 base and J gave up 4 bases, with 14 bases separating them. Germline V gives CDR1 LNHDA, CDR2 SQIVND (reference sequence). This CDR3 is 15 amino acids long. CDR3 amino acids: CASSIAGQMIYEQYF. CDR3 DNA: TGTGCCAGTAGTATAGCGGGACAAATGATTTACGAGCAGTACTTC. Full variable domain (outside the CDR3, taken from reference TRBV19 and TRBJ2-7): DGGITQSPKYLFRKEGQNVTLSCEQNLNHDAMYWYRQDPGQGLRLIYYSQIVNDFQKGDIAEGYSVSREKKESFPLTVTSAQKNPTAFYLCASSIAGQMIYEQYFGPGTRLTVT.

This clonotype has at least ten counts. This chain uses TRBV28 with TRBJ2-1; TRBD2 matches 8 bases. With V trimmed by 5 bases and J by 4 bases, 1 base remained unmatched. This CDR3 spans 13 amino acids. Germline V gives CDR1 MDHEN, CDR2 SYDVKM. The CDR3 protein is CASSVAGYNEQFF. The CDR3 DNA reads TGTGCCAGCAGTGTAGCGGGGTACAATGAGCAGTTCTTC.

This clonotype came up many times. CDR3: CSVEGSASSYNEQFF. The CDR3 nucleotides are TGCAGCGTTGAAGGGTCCGCGTCCTCCTACAATGAGCAGTTCTTC. The chain joins TRBV29-1 to TRBJ2-1; D ambiguous. Germline V lookup: CDR1 SQVTM, CDR2 ANQGSEA. V was shortened by 1 base and J by 0 bases, with 10 bases between the two germline ends. The CDR3 is made up of 15 amino acids.

By sample fraction, this clonotype is medium-sized. Here the CDR3 reads CASSLGGVASGELFF. In nucleotides, the CDR3 is TGTGCCAGCAGCTTAGGAGGGGTCGCTTCCGGGGAGCTGTTTTTT. This rearrangement joins TRBV7-2 to TRBJ2-2; D assignment may be TRBD1 or TRBD2 (5 bases each). Germline CDR1 is SGHTA and CDR2 is FQGNSA. The CDR3 spans 15 residues. Trimming shortened V by 1 base and J by 6 bases, and 12 bases separated the two germline ends.